Listed below are T cell receptor beta chains from one sample, sequenced in a study of shared clonotypes between healthy human individuals. Repertoires were generated with immunoSEQ multiplex PCR, while TCRdb's copy carries only in-frame clones and drops some. Of about 1 million clones in the sample, around 76% were seen once. Sequencing was done on a sample of memory CD4+ T cells sorted from blood. These receptors came from a man younger than 35 in good health. The CDR3 runs from the conserved cysteine through the conserved F or W. D genes are given only for firm matches. A row's size may be missing; if present it is once, few, many or a size class.

clone_size	v_call	d_call	j_call	cdr3_nt	cdr3_aa
once	TRBV7-6	TRBD2	TRBJ2-1	TGTGCCAGCAGCATGGGACTAGCCCTTGAGCAGTTCTTC	CASSMGLALEQFF
-	TRBV14	TRBD1	TRBJ2-7	TGTGCCAGCAGCCGAAGACAGGGGACGGCGTACGAGCAGTACTTC	CASSRRQGTAYEQYF
-	TRBV27	-	TRBJ2-3	TGTGCCAGCAGTTTCGGACGAGGGCCGGATACGCAGTATTTT	CASSFGRGPDTQYF
-	TRBV19	TRBD1	TRBJ2-7	TGTGCCAGTAGTTCGACAGGGAGTTACGAGCAGTACTTC	CASSSTGSYEQYF
few	TRBV27	TRBD1	TRBJ2-7	TGTGCCAGCAGTCCAGGACAGGGCTACGAGCAGTACTTC	CASSPGQGYEQYF
-	TRBV7-9	-	TRBJ2-1	TGTGCCAGCAGCTTAGAAGGTGGGCGAGTTCGTGAGCAGTTCTTC	CASSLEGGRVREQFF
-	TRBV12-5	TRBD2	TRBJ2-3	TGTGCTAGTGGTTTGGTAAGGTCCCGATCAGCGGGGGGGCCTGGAGATACGCAGTATTTT	CASGLVRSRSAGGPGDTQYF
-	TRBV29-1	-	TRBJ2-2	TGCGGGGGGGCAGAGAACACCGGGGAGCTGTTTTTT	CGGAENTGELFF
-	TRBV30	-	TRBJ1-1	TGTGCCTGGAGTTCTACCGGGACCCCTGAAGCTTTCTTT	CAWSSTGTPEAFF
-	TRBV10-3	TRBD1	TRBJ2-2	TGTGCAAGCGGCGGGACAGGGGTGACCGGGGAGCTGTTTTTT	CASGGTGVTGELFF
many	TRBV4-3	TRBD1	TRBJ2-3	TGCGCCAGCAGCCAAGACTGGGACAGAGCCACAGATACGCAGTATTTT	CASSQDWDRATDTQYF
-	TRBV6-5	-	TRBJ2-1	TGTGCCAGCATTCCCCCGGGGGGCCGCTACAATGAGCAGTTCTTC	CASIPPGGRYNEQFF
-	TRBV10-3	TRBD2	TRBJ2-1	TGTGCCATCAGTGAGTCAAGCGGGAGGGTCCGAAATGAGCAGTTCTTC	CAISESSGRVRNEQFF
-	TRBV10-3	TRBD2	TRBJ2-7	TGTGCCATCAGTGGCGGGGGGCTTTACGAGCAGTACTTC	CAISGGGLYEQYF
-	TRBV5-1	-	TRBJ1-1	TGCGCCAGCAGCTCCTTCGGGGAAGCGAACACTGAAGCTTTCTTT	CASSSFGEANTEAFF
-	TRBV14	-	TRBJ1-3	TGTGCCAGCAGCCAACGACCAGGATCTGGAAACACCATATATTTT	CASSQRPGSGNTIYF
-	TRBV11-2	-	TRBJ1-6	TGTGCCAGCAGCTTAGCCGGTGCATATAATTCACCCCTCCACTTT	CASSLAGAYNSPLHF
-	TRBV11-2	-	TRBJ1-4	TGTGCCAGCAGCTGGACAGATGCAACTAATGAAAAACTGTTTTTT	CASSWTDATNEKLFF
-	TRBV5-1	-	TRBJ2-3	TGCGCCAGCAGCTTGACGGGTGCAGATACGCAGTATTTT	CASSLTGADTQYF
-	TRBV29-1	-	TRBJ1-2	TGCAGCGTTCGGCAGAATGGCTACACCTTC	CSVRQNGYTF
-	TRBV4-3	-	TRBJ2-5	TGCGCCAGCAGCCAAGATAGGGGTGCCCGAGCAGAGACCCAGTACTTC	CASSQDRGARAETQYF
-	TRBV10-2	-	TRBJ1-2	TGCGCCAGCATCGGAGTCTATGGCTACACCTTC	CASIGVYGYTF
few	TRBV18	-	TRBJ1-1	TGTGCCAGCTCACCATCGGGGAAGACTGAAGCTTTCTTT	CASSPSGKTEAFF
-	TRBV18	-	TRBJ2-5	TGTGCCAGCTCACAAACGGGCAGGCCTCAAGAGACCCAGTACTTC	CASSQTGRPQETQYF
few	TRBV9	-	TRBJ1-1	TGTGCCAGCAGCCTGAGCTTGGAATCTGAAGCTTTCTTT	CASSLSLESEAFF
-	TRBV23-1	TRBD1	TRBJ1-6	TGCGCCAGCAGTCAATCCCGACAGGGAGCAAGTTCACCCCTCCACTTT	CASSQSRQGASSPLHF
-	TRBV28	-	TRBJ1-5	TGTGCCAGCAGTTTAGAGGGGCGCTTCACGAGCAATCAGCCCCAGCATTTT	CASSLEGRFTSNQPQHF
-	TRBV2	TRBD1	TRBJ2-1	TGTGCCAGCAGTTTTGACAGGGGCTCCTACAATGAGCAGTTCTTC	CASSFDRGSYNEQFF
-	TRBV6-1	-	TRBJ1-3	TGTGCCAGCAGTGGGCGGACGGGAAACACCATATATTTT	CASSGRTGNTIYF
-	TRBV5-1	TRBD2	TRBJ2-5	TGCGCCAGCAGCTCGGGACTAGCGGGGGTTCAAGAGACCCAGTACTTC	CASSSGLAGVQETQYF
-	TRBV6-5	-	TRBJ2-1	TGTGCCAGCAGTTCCCCGAGGTCCTACAATGAGCAGTTCTTC	CASSSPRSYNEQFF
-	TRBV5-1	-	TRBJ1-2	TGCGCCAGCAGCTTGGAGTCAGGGAACTATGGCTACACCTTC	CASSLESGNYGYTF
-	TRBV5-6	TRBD1	TRBJ1-4	TGTGCCAGCAGCCCGACAGGGGCGCAGGGTGAAAAACTGTTTTTT	CASSPTGAQGEKLFF
-	TRBV6-1	-	TRBJ1-1	TGTGCCAACGGGGGGAACACTGAAGCTTTCTTT	CANGGNTEAFF
-	TRBV9	-	TRBJ2-5	TGTGCCAGCAGCCGAGGCGGAGTCCAAGAGACCCAGTACTTC	CASSRGGVQETQYF
-	TRBV10-3	TRBD2	TRBJ2-1	TGTGCCATCAGAGTAGCGGGGAACAATGAGCAGTTCTTC	CAIRVAGNNEQFF
-	TRBV6-5	-	TRBJ2-3	TGTGCCAGCAGCCACCCGCAGGGAGCAGATACGCAGTATTTT	CASSHPQGADTQYF
-	TRBV29-1	TRBD1	TRBJ2-7	TGCAGCGTCCCCGGGACAGGCAACTACGAGCAGTACTTC	CSVPGTGNYEQYF